This T cell receptor (beta chain) was identified in a study of T cells in Graves' hyperthyroidism and ophthalmopathy (dated 2019 in TCRdb). Background for the entire study: Peripheral blood samples were taken at the time of initial diagnosis, prior to any treatment. TCR V-J signatures able to tell the groups apart were searched for in a discovery cohort of about a hundred patients, of whom fewer than 45 had Graves' ophthalmopathy and roughly 58 had stable Graves' hyperthyroidism. After blood sampling, hyperthyroidism patients were treated with methimazole at a starting dose of 30 mg daily, and ophthalmopathy patients were treated with high-dose intravenous methylprednisolone. An independent validation cohort of some 18 hyperthyroidism patients and about 16 patients who later progressed to ophthalmopathy tested prospective prediction of ophthalmopathy. In addition, the study compared T-cell repertoires in thyroid tissue and in blood from five or six Graves' hyperthyroidism patients. The 80 to 100 discovery patients were randomly divided into training and test sets at a 7:3 ratio. According to the paper, TCR Vbeta CDR3 sequencing was carried out on around 140 peripheral blood samples, which came from under 50 ophthalmopathy, some 73 hyperthyroidism and about 17 progressor patients. Findings and caveats that apply to the study as a whole: During validation, the model predicted progression to ophthalmopathy a median of roughly six months ahead of onset, with around 65% sensitivity and about 72% specificity. Most expanded thyroid clonotypes (frequency above 0.001) were also detected in blood, suggesting blood repertoires may reflect thyroid immune responses. In cross-validation, a model built on a 13 V-J signature told ophthalmopathy apart from stable hyperthyroidism with approximately 91% sensitivity and roughly 82% specificity, and in testing the same model reached 80%/75%. No statistical method was used to fix the sample size in advance, and group allocation was not hidden from the investigators.

Amplification of TCR beta CDR3 regions was carried out from RNA transcripts. A first-round RT-PCR of the TCR CDR3 used the HTBI primer set with the Qiagen OneStep RT-PCR kit. The libraries were constructed in a second round of multiplex PCR and then size-selected and purified. The libraries were sequenced on an Illumina HiSeq2000 using paired-end 100 bp reads. On the authors' methods: SOAPnuke was used to process the raw data, throwing out any read that contained adapters or uncalled bases, had a mean Phred below 15, or lacked an exact constant-primer or identifier match. High-quality paired reads were merged with COPE v1.2.5, and unique nucleotide sequences were defined as clonotypes. Clonotypes were aligned to IMGT TRBV, TRBD and TRBJ reference segments using MiTCR v1.1. The analysis was restricted to V-J combinations with a frequency above 0.0001, which together covered 99.2% of the repertoires. The TCS score was defined as the ratio of F50 (clonal expansion) to E x V (chaos), calculated using BLOSUM62-based TCRdist between CDR3 peptides within each V-J. Welch's t-statistics and random forest reduced roughly 530 V-J features to roughly 13, which were used in a naive Bayes classifier (R e1071). TCRdb took the public reads, trimmed them with fastp at Q25, ran MiXCR for clone calling and kept in-frame beta chains. Each record represents a unique CDR3 protein, reported with the most common genes and DNA among its rows. V and J calls and clone size were set by TCRdb, not the authors. The table for this sample lists roughly 400,000 distinct CDR3 sequences; 20% to 25% of them were counted only once. The top ten clones comprise around 70% of the sample.

V drops 8 bases and J drops 0 bases, leaving 8 bases in between. Taken from cysteine to phenylalanine, the CDR3 has 13 residues. The retained sequence is limited to the CDR3, 39 bases, with the frame set at the first base. Taken from the germline V gene (reference sequence), the CDR1 and CDR2 loops are MNHEY and SMNVEV. A patient counted as having stable Graves' hyperthyroidism if no progression to ophthalmopathy occurred over 18 months of follow-up. The hyperthyroidism patients were between 18 and 65 years old and newly diagnosed, with a disease duration of less than 2 months. The study excluded patients with uncontrolled infections, other autoimmune diseases, pregnancy or lactation. Clinical symptoms, serum thyroxine and TRAb, thyroid ultrasound, and orbital computed tomography formed the basis for the diagnoses. Ficoll-Paque density gradient centrifugation was used to isolate PBMCs from around 10 ml of fresh peripheral blood. Trizol reagent was used to extract total RNA, and RNA quality was then checked on an Agilent 2100 Bioanalyzer.

Regarding this clonotype: Its target antigen remains unknown. The input lacks base qualities; no much larger clone sits a single base away.

The chain is made from TRBV27 and TRBJ2-1; TRBD2 is a weak D gene call, 6 bases matching. The clonotype was recovered from a man between 45 and 60 years old with Graves' hyperthyroidism. Specimen: blood. Here the CDR3 is given as CASRDSSYNEQFF. The DNA reads TGTGCCAGCCGGGACTCCTCCTACAATGAGCAGTTCTTC.